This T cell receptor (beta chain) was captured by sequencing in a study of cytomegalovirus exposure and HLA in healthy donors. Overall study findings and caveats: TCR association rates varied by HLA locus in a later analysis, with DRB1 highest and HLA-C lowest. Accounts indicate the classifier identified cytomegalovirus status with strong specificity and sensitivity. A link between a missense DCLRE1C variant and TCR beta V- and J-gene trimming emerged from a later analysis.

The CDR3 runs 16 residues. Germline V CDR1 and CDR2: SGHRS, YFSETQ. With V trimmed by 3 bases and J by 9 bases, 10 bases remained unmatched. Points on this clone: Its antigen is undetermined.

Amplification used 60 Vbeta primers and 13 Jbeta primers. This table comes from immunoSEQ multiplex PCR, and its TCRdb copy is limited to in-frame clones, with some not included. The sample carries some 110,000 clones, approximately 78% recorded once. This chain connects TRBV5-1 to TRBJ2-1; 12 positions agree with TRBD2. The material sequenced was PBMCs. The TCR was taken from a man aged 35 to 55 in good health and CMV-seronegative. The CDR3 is CASSSHSSGGAGEQFF. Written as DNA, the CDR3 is TGCGCCAGCAGCTCCCACTCTAGCGGGGGGGCCGGTGAGCAGTTCTTC.